These 30 T cell receptor beta chains were all obtained from the same sample, sequenced in a study of blood T cell repertoires in COVID-19. Using immunoSEQ multiplex PCR, the repertoire was profiled, and TCRdb retains in-frame clones only, with some absent. The table lists 200,000 to 300,000 clones, 80% to 90% of them singletons. Sample: peripheral blood. Source of these receptors: a woman aged 40 to 50 with acute or convalescent COVID-19.

This clone was detected only a few times. Here the CDR3 reads CAWSLLDRGSHGYTF. CDR3 sequence (DNA): TGTGCCTGGAGCCTACTCGACAGGGGATCTCATGGCTACACCTTC. The chain uses TRBV30 and TRBJ1-2; 8 bases map to TRBD1. Germline trimming cut 3 bases from V and 6 bases from J; bases unmatched to any gene: 12. CDR1 and CDR2 from the germline V gene are GTSNPN and SVGIG (reference sequence). This CDR3 is 15 amino acids long.

The genes are TRBV24-1 and TRBJ2-5; TRBD2 matches 8 bases. V was clipped by 6 bases and J by 0 bases; unmatched bases: 14. This CDR3 region has 18 residues. Germline V gene sequence: CDR1 KGHDR, CDR2 SFDVKD. The CDR3 DNA follows: TGTGCCACCAGTTTTCCCGGGACTAGAGGCCGAAACCAAGAGACCCAGTACTTC. Protein sequence: CATSFPGTRGRNQETQYF.

This chain joins TRBV7-9 and TRBJ1-2; D possibly corresponds to TRBD1 (6 bases). Germline V CDR1 and CDR2: SEHNR, FQNEAQ (reference sequence). V was pared by 4 bases and J by 8 bases, with 17 bases between. The CDR3 has 14 residues. The CDR3 loop is CASSSTHRVWGYTF. The CDR3 DNA sequence: TGTGCCAGCAGCTCCACCCACAGGGTCTGGGGCTACACCTTC.

The CDR3 sequence: CASSFSGAYNSPLHF. The CDR3 region has the DNA TGTGCCAGCAGCTTCTCGGGGGCCTATAATTCACCCCTCCACTTT. The V gene is TRBV7-9, the J gene TRBJ1-6; D possibly corresponds to TRBD1 (5 bases). The germline V and J ends were trimmed by 3 bases and 2 bases, with 8 bases remaining between them. Germline-derived CDR1 and CDR2 are SEHNR and FQNEAQ (reference sequence). CDR3 length: 15 residues. The full variable domain, in which reference TRBV7-9 and TRBJ1-6 provide the parts outside the CDR3, is DTGVSQNPRHKITKRGQNVTFRCDPISEHNRLYWYRQTLGQGPEFLTYFQNEAQLEKSRLLSDRFSAERPKGSFSTLEIQRTEQGDSAMYLCASSFSGAYNSPLHFGNGTRLTVT.

This clone occurred once. This chain connects TRBV3-1 (or the pseudogene TRBV3-2) to TRBJ2-5, with 9 nucleotides matching TRBD2. The J segment lost 1 base and the V segment lost 1 base, leaving 4 bases of the junction unmatched. This CDR3 has 16 residues. CDR1 LGHDT and CDR2 YNNKEL come from the germline V gene (reference sequence). Here the CDR3 DNA reads TGTGCCAGCAGCCAAGCGATAGCGGGGGCCCAAGAGACCCAGTACTTC. It is translated as CASSQAIAGAQETQYF.

The V call is TRBV7-6, the J call TRBJ2-2, with D tentatively TRBD1 (6 bases). The length of the CDR3 is 15 residues. V lost 2 bases to trimming and J lost 2 bases, with 9 bases between them. Germline V gene sequence: CDR1 SGHVS, CDR2 FNYEAQ. In DNA form, the CDR3 reads TGTGCCAGCAGCTTATTGGACAGTAACACCGGGGAGCTGTTTTTT. Translation gives CASSLLDSNTGELFF. The full variable domain, its missing parts supplied by reference TRBV7-6 and TRBJ2-2, is GAGVSQSPRYKVTKRGQDVALRCDPISGHVSLYWYRQALGQGPEFLTYFNYEAQQDKSGLPNDRFSAERPEGSISTLTIQRTEQRDSAMYRCASSLLDSNTGELFFGEGSRLTVL.

The DNA for the CDR3 is TGTGCCAGCAGGCCAGTAGCGGGGGGTTTCTACAATGAGCAGTTCTTC. Translating it yields CASRPVAGGFYNEQFF. The chain recombines TRBV27 with TRBJ2-1; 10 nucleotides match TRBD2. Trimming took 6 bases from V and 3 from J; bases not matched to a gene: 8. Germline V gene sequence: CDR1 MNHEY, CDR2 SMNVEV (reference sequence). The CDR3 sequence is 16 residues long.

The chain has TRBV24-1 and TRBJ2-1, with 9 nucleotides matching TRBD1. After removal of 5 bases from V and 11 bases from J, the junction contained 3 bases not matched to a gene. CDR1 and CDR2 (germline): KGHDR, SFDVKD. The CDR3 runs to 12 residues. Here the CDR3 DNA reads TGTGCCACCAGTGTGGACAGGGGCCAGCAGTTCTTC. Protein sequence: CATSVDRGQQFF.

V is TRBV10-3 and J is TRBJ1-6; weak D call: TRBD1 (6 bases). The V end was cut by 7 bases, the J end by 0 bases, with 13 bases between. Looked up from germline, CDR1 is ENHRY and CDR2 is SYGVKD. The CDR3 is 16 amino acids. This CDR3 is CAIKGGGSSYNSPLHF. CDR3 DNA sequence: TGTGCCATCAAGGGGGGGGGAAGCTCCTATAATTCACCCCTCCACTTT.

The rearrangement uses TRBV6-5 and TRBJ1-3, with D uncertain. The germline V gene has CDR1 MNHEY and CDR2 SVGAGI. V lost 7 bases and J lost 0, with 10 bases in between. The CDR3 has 14 amino acids. In DNA, the CDR3 is TGTGCCAGCATTAGGCGGCTCTCTGGAAACACCATATATTTT. It codes for CASIRRLSGNTIYF.

This sequence joins TRBV18 and TRBJ1-1; D remains ambiguous. Germline assignment: CDR1 KGHSH and CDR2 LQKENI. Trimming left V 0 bases short and J 0 bases short, with 14 bases between. This CDR3 is 17 amino acids long. The CDR3 protein is CASSPPGLTALNTEAFF. CDR3 sequence (DNA): TGTGCCAGCTCACCACCTGGGCTGACGGCGTTGAACACTGAAGCTTTCTTT.

This chain links TRBV28 with TRBJ1-6; D may be TRBD1 (5 bases). The CDR3 runs to 15 residues. Germline CDR1 and CDR2: MDHEN and SYDVKM. The V end lost 2 bases, the J end lost 9 bases, and 14 bases lay between the germline ends. The CDR3, as DNA: TGTGCCAGCAGTTTACCCCAGGGTGTGGGTTCACCCCTCCACTTT. Its protein product is CASSLPQGVGSPLHF.

This chain connects TRBV10-1 to TRBJ1-4; weak D call: TRBD1 (5 bases). Between the trimmed V and J ends, which lost 6 bases and 0 bases, there was a span of 8 bases. This CDR3 is built from 14 residues. From germline, CDR1 is WNHNN and CDR2 SYGVQD (reference sequence). CDR3 in amino acids: CASSDSATNEKLFF. In DNA, the CDR3 is TGCGCCAGCAGCGACAGTGCAACTAATGAAAAACTGTTTTTT.

The V call is TRBV30, the J call TRBJ1-6; maybe TRBD1 (5 bases). The germline gives CDR1 GTSNPN, CDR2 SVGIG (reference sequence). Trimming took off 3 bases at V and 1 base at J, with 13 bases between the two ends. The CDR3 runs to 16 residues. The CDR3 sequence is CAWRGGSLSYNSPLHF. CDR3 in DNA: TGTGCCTGGAGGGGGGGGAGTTTGTCCTATAATTCACCCCTCCACTTT.

The chain joins TRBV30 to TRBJ2-2; 7 bases line up with TRBD2. The germline V gene encodes CDR1 GTSNPN and CDR2 SVGIG (reference sequence). The CDR3 is 15 amino acids. V trimming: 2 bases; J trimming: 0 bases; junction bases outside the gene matches: 3. The CDR3 DNA reads as TGTGCCTGGAGTTTCGGGGGGACGAACACCGGGGAGCTGTTTTTT. It specifies CAWSFGGTNTGELFF.

The J gene is TRBJ2-2, the V gene TRBV18, with a tentative D call TRBD2 (5 bases). V lost 2 bases and J lost 0, with 10 bases in between. The length of the CDR3 is 16 residues. Germline V CDR1 and CDR2: KGHSH, LQKENI. The CDR3 nucleotides read TGTGCCAGCTCACCAACCGGACTCACGAACACCGGGGAGCTGTTTTTT. This gives the protein CASSPTGLTNTGELFF.

Only one count was recorded for this clone. This chain joins TRBV30 and TRBJ2-1, with D perhaps TRBD1 (6 bases). This CDR3 comprises 13 residues. V lost 0 bases and J 13 bases, leaving 16 bases between the germline ends. Per germline, CDR1 GTSNPN and CDR2 SVGIG (reference sequence). The CDR3 DNA sequence: TGTGCCTGGAGTGTAGCCAGGGGAAATGCCCAGTTCTTC. This sequence encodes CAWSVARGNAQFF.

Only one count was recorded for this clone. The rearrangement uses TRBV2 and TRBJ2-3; 12 positions agree with TRBD2. Per the germline V gene, CDR1 is SNHLY and CDR2 is FYNNEI. The CDR3 has 15 residues. The ends lost 5 bases at V and 1 base at J; junction bases unmatched: 1. This CDR3 is CASSRLAGGTDTQYF. The DNA for the CDR3 is TGTGCCAGCAGTCGACTAGCGGGGGGCACAGATACGCAGTATTTT.

This clone has just one count. Other DNA sequences in the same sample also yield this CDR3. The V call is TRBV5-4, the J call TRBJ1-6; 9 bases align to TRBD1. The V segment lost 0 bases and the J segment 9 bases; nucleotides outside the gene matches: 4. CDR3 length: 15 amino acids. Germline CDR1 and CDR2: SGHNT and YYREEE (reference sequence). The CDR3 protein is CASSLGQGVGSPLHF. In nucleotides, the CDR3 is TGTGCCAGCAGCTTGGGACAGGGGGTCGGTTCACCCCTCCACTTT.

This clone has a single count. Germline is not matched at one junction end, which may reflect a read error. V gene TRBV9 combines with J gene TRBJ2-5; a possible D gene is TRBD2 (6 bases). From germline, CDR1 is SGDLS and CDR2 YYNGEE. The CDR3 loop spans 13 amino acids. In DNA, the CDR3 is TGTGCCAGCAGCGCGGGGACTTCAGAGGCCCAGTACTTC. Translating it yields CASSAGTSEAQYF.

V usage is TRBV30 and J usage is TRBJ1-6, with D unclear. The CDR3 has 14 residues. V dropped 4 bases and J dropped 7 bases, with 14 bases sitting between them. Looked up from germline, CDR1 is GTSNPN and CDR2 is SVGIG (reference sequence). The CDR3 sequence: CAWTTNTENSPLHF. The CDR3 region has the DNA TGTGCCTGGACCACTAATACTGAGAATTCACCCCTCCACTTT.

The CDR3 DNA reads as TGTGCCACCAGTGCCCGGACAGGGGGCAACTATGGCTACACCTTC. Translation gives CATSARTGGNYGYTF. This sequence joins TRBV24-1 and TRBJ1-2, with 11 bases identical to TRBD1. Germline CDR1 reads KGHDR; CDR2 reads SFDVKD. Germline trimming cut 5 bases from V and 2 bases from J; bases unmatched to any gene: 3. The CDR3 is made up of 15 amino acids.

The chain couples TRBV10-1 to TRBJ1-4; no clear D. V lost 8 bases and J lost 8, with 15 bases in between. The CDR3 length is 13 residues. In germline, CDR1 is WNHNN, CDR2 SYGVQD (reference sequence). CDR3 loop: CASPEGRREKLFF. CDR3 nucleotide sequence: TGCGCCAGCCCGGAAGGACGGAGGGAAAAACTGTTTTTT.

V gene TRBV12-3 or TRBV12-4 combines with J gene TRBJ1-2; D is unresolved. CDR3 length: 13 amino acids. With 1 base removed from V and 10 bases from J, the gap between germline ends came to 13 bases. The CDR3 sequence is CASSLGGILDYTF. CDR3 nucleotides: TGTGCCAGCAGTTTAGGAGGCATATTGGACTACACCTTC.

As for this clone: The sample contains more than one DNA sequence encoding this CDR3. The chain carries TRBV18 and TRBJ2-6; D possibly corresponds to TRBD2 (6 bases). The V and J ends lost 3 bases and 0 bases respectively, with 6 bases between them. CDR1 KGHSH and CDR2 LQKENI come from the germline V gene. The CDR3 is 15 amino acids. Here the CDR3 DNA reads TGTGCCAGCTCACCCGGGGGCTCTGGGGCCAACGTCCTGACTTTC. Protein product: CASSPGGSGANVLTF. The full variable domain, completed using reference TRBV18 and TRBJ2-6, is NAGVMQNPRHLVRRRGQEARLRCSPMKGHSHVYWYRQLPEEGLKFMVYLQKENIIDESGMPKERFSAEFPKEGPSILRIQQVVRGDSAAYFCASSPGGSGANVLTFGAGSRLTVL.

The chain has TRBV5-4 and TRBJ2-5; D gene ambiguous. The germline gives CDR1 SGHNT, CDR2 YYREEE (reference sequence). V lost 4 bases and J 5 bases, leaving 9 bases between the germline ends. The length of the CDR3 is 12 residues. The CDR3 protein is CASSAPSETQYF. The CDR3 region has the DNA TGTGCCAGCAGCGCACCAAGCGAGACCCAGTACTTC.

This clone has only one observation. The V and J genes are TRBV9 and TRBJ2-1; 7 bases line up with TRBD1. The V and J ends lost 0 bases and 9 bases, in that order; junction bases with no gene match: 9. This CDR3 has 15 residues. CDR1 is SGDLS, CDR2 YYNGEE, per germline. CDR3 loop: CASSVASQGVGEQFF. CDR3 nucleotides: TGTGCCAGCAGCGTAGCTAGTCAGGGGGTCGGTGAGCAGTTCTTC. The full variable domain, rest sourced from reference TRBV9 and TRBJ2-1, is DSGVTQTPKHLITATGQRVTLRCSPRSGDLSVYWYQQSLDQGLQFLIQYYNGEERAKGNILERFSAQQFPDLHSELNLSSLELGDSALYFCASSVASQGVGEQFFGPGTRLTVL.

The gene calls are TRBV27 and TRBJ1-5, with D perhaps matching TRBD1 (6 bases). Germline CDR1 MNHEY, CDR2 SMNVEV (reference sequence). V dropped 6 bases and J dropped 7 bases, with 16 bases sitting between them. The CDR3 loop spans 14 amino acids. This chain's CDR3 is CASSLGPQGQPQHF. For the CDR3, the DNA is TGTGCCAGCAGCCTAGGCCCACAGGGCCAGCCCCAGCATTTT.

The chain recombines TRBV12-3 or TRBV12-4 with TRBJ1-1; TRBD1 matches 10 bases. The ends lost 5 bases at V and 6 bases at J; junction bases unmatched: 3. The CDR3 loop spans 13 amino acids. DNA for the CDR3: TGTGCCAGCAGTAGGACAGGGGGATCTGAAGCTTTCTTT. Translation gives CASSRTGGSEAFF.

The chain uses TRBV2 and TRBJ1-2, with D possibly TRBD1 on 5 matching bases. CDR1 and CDR2 from the germline V gene are SNHLY and FYNNEI. Trimming cost V 3 bases and J 3 bases, with 14 bases left between them. This CDR3 is built from 15 residues. CDR3 nucleotides: TGTGCCAGCAGTGACCCAGGGCAGGTTTACTATGGCTACACCTTC. This sequence encodes CASSDPGQVYYGYTF.